Following are 16 T cell receptor beta chains from one sample sequenced in a study of CD4 and CD8 cells across lung adenocarcinoma regions. TCRdb fed the PCR reads into MiXCR, producing one record per CDR3 protein. The data contain over 6,000 distinct CDR3 sequences, roughly three fifths of them singletons. Sequenced: CD4+ T cells from the center of a lung tumor. The receptors were gathered from a female donor with lung adenocarcinoma. The CD4 and CD8 labels of this study may be unreliable.

This clonotype showed up many times. This chain uses TRBV5-1 with TRBJ2-1; 7 bases agree with TRBD2. V shed 1 base, J shed 8 bases, and the junction held 12 bases outside the gene matches. Germline V gene sequence: CDR1 SGHRS, CDR2 YFSETQ. This CDR3 is built from 16 residues. CDR3 sequence (DNA): TGCGCCAGCAGCTTGACCGCTAGCGGCCTTGGCGATGAGCAGTTCTTC. It translates to CASSLTASGLGDEQFF.

This clonotype occurred a few times. The chain is built from TRBV11-2 and TRBJ2-3; TRBD1 aligns across 8 bases. CDR1 is SGHAT and CDR2 is FQNNGV in the germline V gene. J was trimmed by 4 bases and V by 3 bases; bases with no gene match: 3. CDR3 length: 14 residues. CDR3 nucleotide sequence: TGTGCCAGCAGCTTCGACAGGGGCGCAGATACGCAGTATTTT. Translation gives CASSFDRGADTQYF.

This clonotype occurred a few times. The chain recombines TRBV10-3 with TRBJ2-6, with D unresolved. Germline CDR1 is ENHRY and CDR2 is SYGVKD. The CDR3 loop spans 16 amino acids. V was shortened by 10 bases and J by 1 base, with 17 bases between the two germline ends. DNA for the CDR3: TGTGCCAGTCAGGATAACTCCCTTTCTGGGGCCAACGTCCTGACTTTC. Translated: CASQDNSLSGANVLTF.

Worth noting for this clonotype: Germline and junction disagree at one end, which may indicate a read error. The CDR3 DNA reads as TGTGCCATCCCGGTGGCGGGGGCCAAAGACATTCAGTATTTC. Protein sequence: CAIPVAGAKDIQYF. This chain connects TRBV10-3 to TRBJ2-4, with a possible D match to TRBD2 (7 bases). Germline CDR1 is ENHRY and CDR2 is SYGVKD. This CDR3 contains 14 residues.

The chain uses TRBV28 and TRBJ2-5; 7 bases are shared with TRBD1. The DNA end is more similar to TRBJ2-7, so the J call may be wrong. The CDR3 spans 14 residues. Germline CDR1 MDHEN, CDR2 SYDVKM. CDR3 DNA sequence: TGTGCCAGCAGTTTGCAGGGACAGTCATACGAGCAGTACTTC. Translation gives CASSLQGQSYEQYF.

The gene calls are TRBV27 and TRBJ2-1; D remains ambiguous. The V end lost 6 bases, the J end lost 4 bases, and 4 bases lay between the germline ends. Germline V gene lookup returns CDR1 MNHEY and CDR2 SMNVEV (reference sequence). The CDR3 contains 11 residues. The chain's CDR3 is CASRFYNEQFF. CDR3 nucleotide sequence: TGTGCCAGCAGGTTTTACAATGAGCAGTTCTTC.

The chain couples TRBV6-1 to TRBJ1-2; TRBD1 aligns across 9 bases. Germline loops: CDR1 MNHNS, CDR2 SASEGT. The CDR3 sequence is 15 residues long. J lost 0 bases, V lost 6 bases, and 5 bases had no gene match. Here the CDR3 DNA reads TGTGCCAGCAGGGACAGGGGAAATACTAACTATGGCTACACCTTC. Translated: CASRDRGNTNYGYTF.

This clonotype has only a few counts. This rearrangement joins TRBV10-1 to TRBJ2-3; possibly TRBD2 for D (5 bases). V lost 10 bases, J lost 3 bases, and 14 bases lay in between. In germline, CDR1 is WNHNN, CDR2 SYGVQD (reference sequence). The CDR3 consists of 13 residues. The CDR3, as DNA: TGCGCCACCGAACTAGAAGGTACAGATACGCAGTATTTT. Protein sequence: CATELEGTDTQYF.

The chain joins TRBV6-1 to TRBJ2-5; 7 bases align to TRBD1. With V trimmed by 3 bases and J by 11 bases, 18 bases remained unmatched. Germline CDR1 and CDR2: MNHNS and SASEGT. The CDR3 has 16 residues. The CDR3 reads CASSDTSGTAYNEQYF. The CDR3, as DNA: TGTGCCAGCAGTGACACCTCCGGGACAGCATACAATGAGCAGTACTTC.

This chain uses TRBV10-3 with TRBJ2-5, with 7 bases fitting TRBD2. The end of the DNA fits TRBJ2-7 better, so the J call may be wrong. The CDR3 totals 14 residues. Germline V CDR1 and CDR2: ENHRY, SYGVKD. CDR3 protein: CAISDPGGSDEQYF. CDR3 DNA: TGTGCCATCAGTGACCCAGGCGGGAGCGACGAGCAGTACTTC.

The gene calls are TRBV7-2 and TRBJ2-1, with 11 positions matching TRBD2. J gave up 5 bases and V 3 bases, and 3 bases lay outside the gene matches. CDR1 and CDR2 (germline): SGHTA, FQGNSA. The CDR3 is 15 residues long. The CDR3 region has the DNA TGTGCCAGCAGCTTGGGGACTAGCGGCCACAATGAGCAGTTCTTC. The encoded protein is CASSLGTSGHNEQFF.

The chain joins TRBV6-1 to TRBJ2-2; D possibly corresponds to TRBD2 (6 bases). The germline gives CDR1 MNHNS, CDR2 SASEGT. This CDR3 has 17 amino acids. Deletions cut 3 bases from V and 1 base from J, with 15 bases between. The CDR3 sequence: CASSDKTRRLNTGELFF. The DNA of the CDR3 is TGTGCCAGCAGTGACAAGACTAGAAGATTGAACACCGGGGAGCTGTTTTTT.

The V call is TRBV7-9, the J call TRBJ2-3, with no clear D. Germline CDR1 is SEHNR and CDR2 is FQNEAQ (reference sequence). Between the trimmed V and J ends, which lost 6 bases and 7 bases, there was a span of 23 bases. The CDR3 sequence is 16 residues long. CDR3 residues: CASRLTPVRGKNTQYF. The CDR3 DNA sequence: TGTGCCAGCAGACTTACGCCTGTACGAGGCAAAAATACGCAGTATTTT.

This clonotype was observed a single time. The rearrangement joins TRBV6-5 to TRBJ2-1; D might be TRBD1 (6 bases). The J call may be in error: the DNA end matches TRBJ2-7 better. CDR3 length: 13 amino acids. Germline CDR1 and CDR2: MNHEY and SVGAGI. The chain's CDR3 is CASSYRRGYEQYF. CDR3 sequence (DNA): TGTGCCAGCAGTTACCGCAGGGGCTACGAGCAGTACTTC.

The chain joins TRBV27 to TRBJ2-6, with 9 bases identical to TRBD1. There are 20 residues in the CDR3. The junction had 12 bases not matched to a gene; V was cut back by 3 bases and J by 0 bases. Looked up from germline, CDR1 is MNHEY and CDR2 is SMNVEV (reference sequence). CDR3 sequence: CASSFVGGTGWGSGANVLTF. The CDR3 DNA reads TGTGCCAGCAGTTTTGTCGGGGGGACAGGGTGGGGCTCTGGGGCCAACGTCCTGACTTTC. Full variable domain (rest looked up from reference TRBV27 and TRBJ2-6): EAQVTQNPRYLITVTGKKLTVTCSQNMNHEYMSWYRQDPGLGLRQIYYSMNVEVTDKGDVPEGYKVSRKEKRNFPLILESPSPNQTSLYFCASSFVGGTGWGSGANVLTFGAGSRLTVL.

The CDR3 region is CASSLDVGPTEAFF. The CDR3 nucleotides are TGTGCCAGCAGCTTAGATGTGGGGCCCACTGAAGCTTTCTTT. V usage is TRBV7-2 and J usage is TRBJ1-1, with D perhaps TRBD1 (5 bases). Per germline, CDR1 SGHTA and CDR2 FQGNSA. The V gene lost 1 base and the J gene lost 4 bases, with 10 bases spanning the gap. The CDR3 is 14 amino acids.